This entry describes one TCR beta chain. The sample comes from a study of blood T cell repertoires in COVID-19. Study background: Collection of acute and convalescent COVID-19 samples took place in the United States, Italy and Spain. Nucleic acid was either cDNA or gDNA, and it came from T cells, B-cell-depleted T cells, or PBMCs.

Using immunoSEQ multiplex PCR, the repertoire was profiled, and TCRdb retains in-frame clones only, with some absent. The sample yields around 300,000 clones, around 90% seen once. Residents of approximately 25 US areas, aged roughly 18 to 90 years, made up the participants. Recovered status applied to Cohort 3 donors who had two consecutive negative PCRs. It also applied to those with clearance or with symptom resolution. The ends lost 6 bases at V and 3 bases at J; junction bases unmatched: 10. CDR3 length equals 15 residues. Germline CDR1 reads MRHNA; CDR2 reads SNTAGT. The receptor was isolated from a woman aged 40 to 50 who had recovered from COVID-19. Sequenced sample: PBMCs or T cells enriched from blood (not recorded which). V is TRBV6-4 and J is TRBJ1-2, with 7 bases that match TRBD1. The CDR3 DNA follows: TGTGCCAGCAGCCCGACACAGGGGAGCTACTATGGCTACACCTTC. Protein product: CASSPTQGSYYGYTF.